This T cell receptor (beta chain) stems from a study of cytomegalovirus exposure and HLA in healthy donors. On the study more broadly: For the roughly 400 genotyped donors, 75% to 90% fell within the Caucasian-associated ancestry cluster. Notes on the study in general: TCR beta chains numbering some 160 were designated cytomegalovirus-associated.

As regards this clone: As yet, its antigen is unknown.

The PCR ran on 60 Vbeta and 13 Jbeta primers. TCRdb keeps only in-frame clones here, not all; method: immunoSEQ multiplex PCR. Among some 140,000 clones listed, approximately 69% were seen once. The source of this sequence is a man younger than 45 in good health and CMV-seronegative. Sequenced material: PBMCs.

CDR3 sequence (DNA): TGTGCCAGCAGCTTGGGAGCTACAGGGAACTATGGCTACACCTTC. This translates into CASSLGATGNYGYTF. The chain carries TRBV5-8 and TRBJ1-2, with TRBD1 as a possible D gene (6 bases). Trimming took 0 bases from V and 2 from J, leaving 11 bases between them. CDR1 and CDR2 from the germline V gene are SGHTS and YDEGEE. The CDR3 loop spans 15 amino acids.